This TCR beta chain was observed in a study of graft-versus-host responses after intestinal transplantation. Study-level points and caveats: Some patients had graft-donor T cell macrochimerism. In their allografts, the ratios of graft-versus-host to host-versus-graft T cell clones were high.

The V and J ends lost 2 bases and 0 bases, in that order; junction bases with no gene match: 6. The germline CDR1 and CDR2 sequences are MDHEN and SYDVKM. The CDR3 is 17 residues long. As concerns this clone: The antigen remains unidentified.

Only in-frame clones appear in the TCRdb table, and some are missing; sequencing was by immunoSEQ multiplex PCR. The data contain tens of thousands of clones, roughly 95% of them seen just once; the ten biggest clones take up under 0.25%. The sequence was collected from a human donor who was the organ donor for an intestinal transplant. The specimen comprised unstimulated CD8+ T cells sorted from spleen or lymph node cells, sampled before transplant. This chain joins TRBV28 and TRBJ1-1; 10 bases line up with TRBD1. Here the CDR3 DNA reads TGTGCCAGCAGTTTACCCCGGGACAGGGGAGTGAACACTGAAGCTTTCTTT. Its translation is CASSLPRDRGVNTEAFF.